These 18 T cell receptor beta chains share one sample of origin, sequenced in a study of blood T cell repertoires in COVID-19. Libraries were prepared by immunoSEQ multiplex PCR; TCRdb keeps only in-frame clonotypes and omits some of them. The data contain 40,000 to 50,000 clones, around 90% of them singletons. The sequenced sample was peripheral blood. The receptors were gathered from a man aged 50 or older with active COVID-19.

This chain uses TRBV28 with TRBJ1-1; D may be TRBD1 (5 bases). The V gene lost 1 base and the J gene lost 3 bases, with 15 bases spanning the gap. CDR1 is MDHEN and CDR2 is SYDVKM in the germline V gene. This CDR3 contains 16 residues. Written as DNA, the CDR3 is TGTGCCAGCAGTTTATTTTGGGGCCGGGGGGACACTGAAGCTTTCTTT. Translated, it gives CASSLFWGRGDTEAFF.

The chain joins TRBV27 to TRBJ2-5; D is possibly TRBD2 (5 bases). The CDR3 contains 14 residues. The V end lost 6 bases, the J end lost 4 bases, and 15 bases lay between the germline ends. Per the germline V gene, CDR1 is MNHEY and CDR2 is SMNVEV (reference sequence). CDR3 DNA: TGTGCCAGCAGACCTCGTGGAGGAGGAGAGACCCAGTACTTC. Its protein is CASRPRGGGETQYF.

This chain uses TRBV4-1 with TRBJ2-6; maybe TRBD1 (6 bases). The CDR3 consists of 15 residues. Trimming pared 4 bases from V and 2 bases from J, leaving 9 bases between. CDR1 and CDR2 from the germline V gene are MGHRA and YSYEKL. CDR3 DNA: TGCGCCAGCAGCCCGTACAGGGCTGGGGCCAACGTCCTGACTTTC. It codes for CASSPYRAGANVLTF.

The genes are TRBV9 and TRBJ2-5; TRBD1 is a possible D gene (5 bases). This CDR3 comprises 15 residues. V lost 0 bases, J lost 5 bases, and 14 bases lay in between. Germline CDR1 SGDLS, CDR2 YYNGEE. CDR3 bases: TGTGCCAGCAGCGTAGCACCCCAGGGCCGGGAGACCCAGTACTTC. Amino acids: CASSVAPQGRETQYF.

This clone appeared a single time. This chain joins TRBV4-2 and TRBJ2-7; 12 nucleotides line up with TRBD2. CDR1 is LGHNA and CDR2 is YNFKEQ in the germline V gene. This CDR3 region has 15 residues. J was trimmed by 4 bases and V by 0 bases; bases with no gene match: 1. CDR3 amino acids: CASSQDLAGGYEQYF. In DNA form, the CDR3 reads TGTGCCAGCAGCCAAGATCTAGCGGGAGGGTACGAGCAGTACTTC.

This clone was observed a single time. J is TRBJ2-7 and V is TRBV6-6, with 8 bases identical to TRBD2. The CDR3 contains 13 residues. The V gene's germline CDR1 is MNHNY and CDR2 SVGAGI (reference sequence). V trimming: 3 bases; J trimming: 6 bases; junction bases outside the gene matches: 4. CDR3 DNA: TGTGCCAGCAGTTATGGGACTAGGCGCGAGCAGTACTTC. The encoded protein is CASSYGTRREQYF.

The V and J genes are TRBV5-1 and TRBJ2-5, with D possibly matching TRBD2 (6 bases). The V gene's germline CDR1 is SGHRS and CDR2 YFSETQ. The CDR3 covers 14 residues. Trimming pared 0 bases from V and 2 bases from J, leaving 8 bases between. CDR3 sequence (DNA): TGCGCCAGCAGCTTGGCTGGGGGGCAAGAGACCCAGTACTTC. Its protein is CASSLAGGQETQYF.

This clone was counted between two and nine times. The CDR3 DNA is TGTGCCAGCAGTGAACCGGGACAGGGGGCAAATGAGCAGTTCTTC. Its protein is CASSEPGQGANEQFF. The V and J genes are TRBV6-1 and TRBJ2-1; 12 nucleotides agree with TRBD1. Germline CDR1 and CDR2: MNHNS and SASEGT. V shed 2 bases and J 7 bases; nucleotides not matched to a gene: 3. The CDR3 consists of 15 residues.

The rearrangement uses TRBV7-2 and TRBJ2-6; perhaps TRBD1 as D (5 bases). The CDR3 is 16 amino acids. CDR1 is SGHTA and CDR2 is FQGNSA in the germline V gene. V lost 2 bases to trimming and J lost 1 base, with 9 bases between them. The CDR3 here is CASSLHRISGANVLTF. DNA for the CDR3: TGTGCCAGCAGCTTACACAGGATATCTGGGGCCAACGTCCTGACTTTC.

This sequence joins TRBV19 and TRBJ2-1, with TRBD2 matching over 12 bases. V trimming: 2 bases; J trimming: 9 bases; junction bases outside the gene matches: 2. CDR1 LNHDA and CDR2 SQIVND come from the germline V gene (reference sequence). The CDR3 contains 14 residues. The CDR3 sequence is CASSIRLAGAEQFF. The DNA of the CDR3 is TGTGCCAGTAGTATAAGACTAGCGGGGGCTGAGCAGTTCTTC.

This chain's CDR3 is CASSELAGVETQYF. In DNA, the CDR3 is TGTGCCAGCAGTGAACTAGCGGGGGTCGAGACCCAGTACTTC. The chain combines TRBV6-1 with TRBJ2-5, with 10 bases matching TRBD2. The germline V gene has CDR1 MNHNS and CDR2 SASEGT. V lost 2 bases and J lost 5; bases outside the gene matches: 2. CDR3 length: 14 amino acids.

The V call is TRBV3-1 (or the pseudogene TRBV3-2), the J call TRBJ1-1; D remains unclear. CDR3 length equals 13 residues. Germline CDR1 and CDR2: LGHDT and YNNKEL (reference sequence). Trimming pared 4 bases from V and 2 bases from J, leaving 8 bases between. The CDR3: CASSPRGNTEAFF. For the CDR3, the DNA is TGTGCCAGCAGCCCTCGGGGAAACACTGAAGCTTTCTTT.

The J gene is TRBJ1-3, the V gene TRBV18, with TRBD1 matching over 10 bases. This CDR3 is 19 amino acids long. The junction had 9 bases not matched to a gene; V was cut back by 1 base and J by 0 bases. Germline CDR1 reads KGHSH; CDR2 reads LQKENI. The CDR3 DNA reads as TGTGCCAGCTCACCACGACAGGGGGCTCTCTCACTCTCTGGAAACACCATATATTTT. Its translation is CASSPRQGALSLSGNTIYF.

V gene TRBV3-1 (or the pseudogene TRBV3-2) combines with J gene TRBJ1-2; 8 bases fit TRBD1. The CDR3 is made up of 18 amino acids. Germline V lookup: CDR1 LGHDT, CDR2 YNNKEL (reference sequence). The junction had 17 bases not matched to a gene; V was cut back by 1 base and J by 7 bases. CDR3 amino acids: CASSQVLYRGSRAVGYTF. In DNA, the CDR3 is TGTGCCAGCAGCCAAGTCCTATACAGGGGGTCCAGAGCTGTTGGCTACACCTTC.

The chain recombines TRBV18 with TRBJ1-1; tentatively, D is TRBD1 (6 bases). CDR3 length equals 14 residues. Germline lookup yields CDR1 KGHSH and CDR2 LQKENI. V lost 0 bases and J lost 7, with 12 bases in between. The CDR3 region is CASSPPAGAGEAFF. As DNA, the CDR3 is TGTGCCAGCTCACCACCGGCAGGGGCGGGTGAAGCTTTCTTT.

The chain uses TRBV5-1 and TRBJ2-5; TRBD2 agrees at 8 bases. V lost 6 bases, J lost 5 bases, and 12 bases stayed unmatched. Germline-derived CDR1 and CDR2 are SGHRS and YFSETQ. This CDR3 comprises 15 residues. The CDR3 sequence is CASTSRGALGETQYF. The CDR3 coding sequence is TGCGCCAGCACTTCGCGGGGGGCCCTGGGTGAGACCCAGTACTTC. Combining the CDR3 with reference TRBV5-1 and TRBJ2-5 gives the whole variable domain KAGVTQTPRYLIKTRGQQVTLSCSPISGHRSVSWYQQTPGQGLQFLFEYFSETQRNKGNFPGRFSGRQFSNSRSEMNVSTLELGDSALYLCASTSRGALGETQYFGPGTRLLVL.

CDR3 bases: TGTGCCAGCAGCTCGGACAGGAACGAGCAGTACTTC. It is translated as CASSSDRNEQYF. This chain joins TRBV9 and TRBJ2-7, with TRBD1 matching 7 bases. Germline CDR1 is SGDLS and CDR2 is YYNGEE. The CDR3 contains 12 residues. The V gene end was trimmed by 4 bases and the J gene end by 5 bases; junction bases not matched to a gene: 3.

The chain uses TRBV9 and TRBJ1-3; D might be TRBD1 (6 bases). The length of the CDR3 is 15 residues. CDR1 and CDR2 (germline): SGDLS, YYNGEE. V gave up 2 bases and J gave up 11 bases, with 20 bases separating them. The CDR3 nucleotides read TGTGCCAGCAGCGTCTCTCAGGGGCTGATTGGGCCCATATATTTT. Translated: CASSVSQGLIGPIYF. Combining the CDR3 with reference TRBV9 and TRBJ1-3 gives the whole variable domain DSGVTQTPKHLITATGQRVTLRCSPRSGDLSVYWYQQSLDQGLQFLIQYYNGEERAKGNILERFSAQQFPDLHSELNLSSLELGDSALYFCASSVSQGLIGPIYFGEGSWLTVV.